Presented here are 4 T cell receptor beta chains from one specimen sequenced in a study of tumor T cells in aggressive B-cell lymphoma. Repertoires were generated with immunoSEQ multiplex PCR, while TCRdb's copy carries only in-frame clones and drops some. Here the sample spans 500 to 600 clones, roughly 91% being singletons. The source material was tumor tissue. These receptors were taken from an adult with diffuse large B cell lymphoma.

As DNA, the CDR3 is TGCGCCAGCAGCCCGCAGGGGGGATACGAGCAGTACTTC. It specifies CASSPQGGYEQYF. The V and J genes are TRBV5-1 and TRBJ2-7; maybe TRBD1 (7 bases). Trimming stripped 4 bases from V and 4 bases from J, with 12 bases between. The CDR3 spans 13 residues. The V gene's germline CDR1 is SGHRS and CDR2 YFSETQ.

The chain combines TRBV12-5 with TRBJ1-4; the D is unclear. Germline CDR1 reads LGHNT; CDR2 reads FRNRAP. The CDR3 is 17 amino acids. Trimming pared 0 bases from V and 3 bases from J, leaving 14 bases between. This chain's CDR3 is CASGLVLYERANEKLFF. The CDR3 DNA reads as TGTGCTAGTGGTTTGGTGCTCTACGAGAGGGCTAATGAAAAACTGTTTTTT.

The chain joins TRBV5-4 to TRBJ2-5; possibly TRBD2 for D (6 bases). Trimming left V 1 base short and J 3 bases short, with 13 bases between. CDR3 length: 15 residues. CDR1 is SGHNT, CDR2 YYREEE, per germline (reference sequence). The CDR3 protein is CASSLSAGQEETQYF. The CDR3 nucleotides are TGTGCCAGCAGCTTGTCGGCGGGGCAGGAAGAGACCCAGTACTTC.

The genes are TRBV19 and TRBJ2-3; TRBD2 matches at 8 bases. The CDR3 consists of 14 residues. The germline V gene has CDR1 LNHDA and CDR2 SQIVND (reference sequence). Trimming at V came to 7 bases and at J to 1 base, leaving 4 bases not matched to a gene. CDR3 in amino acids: CASNPSGRTDTQYF. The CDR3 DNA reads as TGTGCCAGTAACCCTAGCGGGCGCACAGATACGCAGTATTTT.